The present entry profiles one TCR beta chain with its context. Its antigen is undetermined. At one of its ends the junction is not consistent with the germline gene, which may arise from a read error. This PCR relied on a set of 60 Vbeta primers and 13 Jbeta primers. Clones were sequenced by immunoSEQ multiplex PCR, and TCRdb holds only the in-frame ones, with some missing. The sample yields roughly 150,000 clones, around 80% seen once. This entry is derived from a study of cytomegalovirus exposure and HLA in healthy donors. General observations from the study: In a later analysis, common viral pathogens appeared linked to several of the most significant clusters. The investigators catalogued about 170 TCR beta chains as cytomegalovirus-associated. Roughly uniform sequencing depth across donors was assumed, possibly incorrectly.

The clonotype originates from a male donor in good health and CMV-seropositive. The specimen sequenced was PBMCs.

As DNA, the CDR3 is TGCGCCAGCCGCTTTGACAGCTATGGCTACACCTTC. Translating gives CASRFDSYGYTF. The chain links TRBV5-1 to TRBJ1-2; D is possibly TRBD1 (5 bases). In germline, CDR1 is SGHRS, CDR2 YFSETQ. The CDR3 has 12 amino acids.